The sequence of this T cell receptor (beta chain) was determined in a study of identical twins. Germline assignment: CDR1 SGHRS and CDR2 YFSETQ. Trimming removed 1 base at V and 6 bases at J, with 11 bases between. The CDR3 is 13 residues long. This clonotype was seen a handful of times. TCRdb re-analysed the 5' RACE reads in MiXCR, keeping a single row per CDR3 protein. The sample has 200,000 to 250,000 distinct CDR3 sequences; roughly an eighth are singletons. The clonotype was recovered from a woman aged 18-29 years in good health. The chain couples TRBV5-1 to TRBJ2-7, with D possibly being TRBD1 or TRBD2 (5 bases each). The specimen sequenced was memory (CD45RO+) T cells sorted from blood. The CDR3 DNA reads as TGCGCCAGCAGCTTGTTCGGGGCGGGCGAGCAGTACTTC. It yields the protein CASSLFGAGEQYF.